One sample yielded the 27 T cell receptor beta chains listed below, sequenced in a study of cytomegalovirus exposure and HLA in healthy donors. PCR primers comprised 60 Vbeta and 13 Jbeta primers. Profiling relied on immunoSEQ multiplex PCR, and the TCRdb table lists in-frame clones only, not all of them. This table holds some 180,000 clones, around 80% found once. The sequenced sample was PBMCs. These receptors came from a male donor in good health and CMV-seronegative.

The gene calls are TRBV10-2 and TRBJ1-5; no clear D. CDR1 and CDR2 from the germline V gene are WSHSY and SAAADI. The germline V and J ends were trimmed by 0 bases and 1 base, with 19 bases remaining between them. The length of the CDR3 is 19 residues. DNA for the CDR3: TGCGCCAGCAGTGAGTCGATCGTGGTTGCGGGTTGGAGCAATCAGCCCCAGCATTTT. Protein product: CASSESIVVAGWSNQPQHF.

CDR3 sequence: CASSQDNSYEQYF. CDR3 in DNA: TGTGCCAGCAGCCAGGACAACTCCTACGAGCAGTACTTC. The chain is built from TRBV5-6 and TRBJ2-7; a possible D gene is TRBD1 (5 bases). The CDR3 totals 13 residues. Trimming took 4 bases from V and 0 from J, leaving 8 bases between them. Germline V gene sequence: CDR1 SGHDT, CDR2 YYEEEE.

The rearrangement uses TRBV5-1 and TRBJ1-2, with D unresolved. V was cut by 0 bases and J by 8 bases, with 8 bases left in between. The CDR3 sequence is 12 residues long. Per germline, CDR1 SGHRS and CDR2 YFSETQ. The chain's CDR3 is CASSLDQRGYTF. CDR3 in DNA: TGCGCCAGCAGCTTGGACCAGAGGGGCTACACCTTC.

The sample holds a few counts of this clone. The V gene is TRBV10-2, the J gene TRBJ1-1; D might be TRBD1 (6 bases). V lost 5 bases and J 1 base, leaving 11 bases between the germline ends. Germline V gene data show CDR1 as WSHSY and CDR2 as SAAADI. CDR3 size: 14 residues. This CDR3 reads CASSTLQGNTEAFF. The CDR3 region has the DNA TGCGCCAGCAGTACTTTACAGGGGAACACTGAAGCTTTCTTT.

The chain has TRBV6-5 and TRBJ1-1, with 7 nucleotides matching TRBD1. Germline assignment: CDR1 MNHEY and CDR2 SVGAGI. The CDR3 length is 15 residues. V was pared by 1 base and J by 3 bases, with 5 bases of the junction left unmatched. The CDR3 coding sequence is TGTGCCAGCAGTTACTATCAGGGGGGACACACTGAAGCTTTCTTT. Residues: CASSYYQGGHTEAFF.

This chain links TRBV18 with TRBJ1-4; TRBD1 might be the D (6 bases). Per germline, CDR1 KGHSH and CDR2 LQKENI. Between the trimmed V and J ends, which lost 6 bases and 14 bases, there was a span of 25 bases. This CDR3 contains 15 residues. The chain's CDR3 is CASSGGRPPTSRLFF. DNA of the CDR3: TGTGCCAGCTCCGGGGGGCGACCCCCTACCAGCCGGCTGTTTTTT.

The chain recombines TRBV25-1 with TRBJ2-3; 7 bases align to TRBD1. J lost 1 base, V lost 6 bases, and 7 bases had no gene match. Germline CDR1 and CDR2: MGHDK and SYGVNS. The CDR3 has 15 amino acids. CDR3 sequence reads: CASSATGTGTDTQYF. The CDR3 coding sequence is TGTGCCAGCAGCGCAACCGGGACAGGCACAGATACGCAGTATTTT.

V and J are TRBV6-1 and TRBJ2-6; D gene ambiguous. The length of the CDR3 is 15 residues. Trimming took off 7 bases at V and 0 bases at J, with 10 bases between the two ends. Germline V gene lookup returns CDR1 MNHNS and CDR2 SASEGT. The CDR3 protein is CASTTRTSGANVLTF. CDR3 nucleotide sequence: TGTGCCAGCACTACCCGCACCTCTGGGGCCAACGTCCTGACTTTC.

V gene TRBV7-9 combines with J gene TRBJ2-5; 9 nucleotides match TRBD2. CDR1 and CDR2 (germline): SEHNR, FQNEAQ (reference sequence). The CDR3 runs 17 residues. J lost 0 bases, V lost 3 bases, and 8 bases had no gene match. Here the CDR3 DNA reads TGTGCCAGCAGCTTTGGTAGCGGGGGCCCGTACCAAGAGACCCAGTACTTC. Amino acids: CASSFGSGGPYQETQYF.

The V call is TRBV11-3, the J call TRBJ2-7, with TRBD2 as a possible D gene (7 bases). The V gene lost 5 bases and the J gene lost 4 bases, with 12 bases spanning the gap. The CDR3 covers 13 residues. Germline CDR1 is SGHNT and CDR2 is YENEEA. The CDR3 loop is CASSQRGGYEQYF. As DNA, the CDR3 is TGTGCCAGCAGCCAGAGGGGGGGGTACGAGCAGTACTTC.

The chain uses TRBV6-6 and TRBJ2-2; D is possibly TRBD1 (6 bases). Trimming removed 4 bases at V and 1 base at J, with 10 bases between. The CDR3 runs 15 residues. CDR1 is MNHNY, CDR2 SVGAGI, per germline (reference sequence). The CDR3 loop reads CASSSRGLNTGELFF. CDR3 sequence (DNA): TGTGCCAGCAGTTCTAGGGGGTTGAACACCGGGGAGCTGTTTTTT.

This CDR3 is CAISELAGGNTGELFF. CDR3 bases: TGTGCCATCAGTGAACTAGCGGGGGGAAACACCGGGGAGCTGTTTTTT. The V and J genes are TRBV10-3 and TRBJ2-2, with 12 bases fitting TRBD2. Germline-derived CDR1 and CDR2 are ENHRY and SYGVKD. Losses at the gene ends were 3 bases for V and 2 bases for J; bases not matched to a gene: 1. CDR3 length: 16 amino acids.

There are a few counts of this clone. The chain uses TRBV2 and TRBJ2-5; 8 bases are shared with TRBD1. Germline loops: CDR1 SNHLY, CDR2 FYNNEI. The CDR3 extends over 16 amino acids. Trimming removed 5 bases from V and 4 bases from J; junction bases left unmatched: 12. CDR3 nucleotides: TGTGCCAGCAGTCCGGACAGGGTCACTCGTCTAGAGACCCAGTACTTC. This codes for CASSPDRVTRLETQYF.

The chain uses TRBV6-5 and TRBJ1-6; TRBD1 aligns across 7 bases. Losses at the gene ends were 7 bases for V and 6 bases for J; bases not matched to a gene: 6. This CDR3 region has 14 residues. Germline CDR1 MNHEY, CDR2 SVGAGI. CDR3 bases: TGTGCCAGCAAGAGGGACAGCGGTAATTCACCCCTCCACTTT. It codes for CASKRDSGNSPLHF.

To note about this clone: One junction end does not reproduce the germline sequence, and a read error may be involved. The chain couples TRBV6-6 to TRBJ2-3; a possible D gene is TRBD1 (7 bases). The CDR3 length is 15 residues. Looked up from germline, CDR1 is MNHNY and CDR2 is SVGAGI (reference sequence). In DNA, the CDR3 is TGTACCAGCAGACTAGACAGGGTCAGGGCAGATACGCAGTATTTT. Its protein is CTSRLDRVRADTQYF.

This sequence joins TRBV4-3 and TRBJ1-6; unclear D gene. The CDR3 extends over 17 amino acids. Germline V gene data show CDR1 as LGHNA and CDR2 as YSLEER. Between the trimmed V and J ends, which lost 0 bases and 2 bases, there was a span of 11 bases. CDR3 amino acids: CASSQDGVGTYNSPLHF. In nucleotides, the CDR3 is TGCGCCAGCAGCCAAGACGGGGTGGGAACCTATAATTCACCCCTCCACTTT.

V gene TRBV10-3 combines with J gene TRBJ2-7, with D perhaps matching TRBD2 (6 bases). V was cut by 3 bases and J by 2 bases, with 11 bases left in between. The CDR3 spans 14 residues. The germline V gene encodes CDR1 ENHRY and CDR2 SYGVKD. In nucleotides, the CDR3 is TGTGCCATCAGTGACCCTTCGGGGGCCTACGAGCAGTACTTC. As protein: CAISDPSGAYEQYF.

This clone was found a few times. V usage is TRBV5-1 and J usage is TRBJ2-1, with 9 bases matching TRBD2. Germline assignment: CDR1 SGHRS and CDR2 YFSETQ. J gave up 7 bases and V 0 bases, and 5 bases lay outside the gene matches. This CDR3 is 15 amino acids long. This chain's CDR3 is CASSLAGSGGNEQFF. The CDR3 DNA reads TGCGCCAGCAGCTTGGCTGGTAGCGGGGGTAATGAGCAGTTCTTC.

This clone was picked up one time. This sequence joins TRBV18 and TRBJ2-6; 9 nucleotides line up with TRBD1. The CDR3 contains 18 residues. Germline CDR1 is KGHSH and CDR2 is LQKENI. Losses at the gene ends were 3 bases for V and 0 bases for J; bases not matched to a gene: 6. This CDR3 is CASSPIRDRDSGANVLTF. CDR3 DNA: TGTGCCAGCTCACCTATCCGGGACAGGGACTCTGGGGCCAACGTCCTGACTTTC. Full variable domain (outside the CDR3, taken from reference TRBV18 and TRBJ2-6): NAGVMQNPRHLVRRRGQEARLRCSPMKGHSHVYWYRQLPEEGLKFMVYLQKENIIDESGMPKERFSAEFPKEGPSILRIQQVVRGDSAAYFCASSPIRDRDSGANVLTFGAGSRLTVL.

V is TRBV5-1 and J is TRBJ2-3; TRBD1 might be the D (6 bases). V dropped 2 bases and J dropped 2 bases, with 12 bases sitting between them. Germline V gene data show CDR1 as SGHRS and CDR2 as YFSETQ. CDR3 size: 15 residues. CDR3 residues: CASSFSQGHTDTQYF. The CDR3 DNA is TGCGCCAGCAGCTTCAGTCAGGGGCACACAGATACGCAGTATTTT.

The chain employs TRBV6-5 and TRBJ1-2; TRBD1 aligns across 9 bases. This CDR3 contains 15 residues. CDR1 is MNHEY, CDR2 SVGAGI, per germline. V lost 0 bases, J lost 7 bases, and 6 bases stayed unmatched. The CDR3 nucleotides are TGTGCCAGCAGTTACTCAAGACAGGGGGTGAGTGGCTACACCTTC. As protein: CASSYSRQGVSGYTF.

The sample holds one count of this clone. The chain combines TRBV5-1 with TRBJ1-2; a possible D gene is TRBD1 (5 bases). CDR3 length: 12 amino acids. The ends were cut back, 4 bases at V and 6 bases at J, with 10 bases in the middle. Germline V gene lookup returns CDR1 SGHRS and CDR2 YFSETQ. The CDR3 here is CASSGGGNGYTF. CDR3 DNA: TGCGCCAGCAGCGGGGGGGGGAATGGCTACACCTTC.

The J gene is TRBJ2-1, the V gene TRBV10-3, with a tentative D call TRBD2 (5 bases). Trimming stripped 9 bases from V and 4 bases from J, with 13 bases between. CDR3 length equals 13 residues. Per germline, CDR1 ENHRY and CDR2 SYGVKD. CDR3 in amino acids: CAIKDSQYNEQFF. The CDR3 DNA follows: TGTGCCATTAAGGACTCCCAGTACAATGAGCAGTTCTTC.

The V call is TRBV9, the J call TRBJ1-2, with D hard to call. V was shortened by 1 base and J by 0 bases, with 4 bases between the two germline ends. Germline V lookup: CDR1 SGDLS, CDR2 YYNGEE. This CDR3 spans 13 amino acids. CDR3 sequence (DNA): TGTGCCAGCAGCGTACAGTCTAACTATGGCTACACCTTC. It specifies CASSVQSNYGYTF.

This clone was picked up one time. This chain joins TRBV7-2 and TRBJ2-5; TRBD2 matches at 7 bases. CDR1 SGHTA and CDR2 FQGNSA come from the germline V gene. There are 15 residues in the CDR3. Trimming removed 4 bases from V and 5 bases from J; junction bases left unmatched: 10. Here the CDR3 reads CASSWSGAPRETQYF. CDR3 nucleotide sequence: TGTGCCAGCAGCTGGAGCGGGGCCCCGAGGGAGACCCAGTACTTC.

The CDR3 region has the DNA TGTGCCAGTAGTATAGCCGGGGACACTGAAGCTTTCTTT. This codes for CASSIAGDTEAFF. This rearrangement joins TRBV19 to TRBJ1-1; no reliable D call. V shed 1 base and J shed 3 bases, with 6 bases lying between them. This CDR3 has 13 amino acids. Germline CDR1 is LNHDA and CDR2 is SQIVND (reference sequence).

There are a few counts of this clone. This rearrangement joins TRBV29-1 to TRBJ2-1; possible D gene TRBD1, 7 bases. The germline V and J ends were trimmed by 0 bases and 9 bases, with 24 bases remaining between them. CDR1 and CDR2 (germline): SQVTM, ANQGSEA. This CDR3 is 17 amino acids long. CDR3 nucleotides: TGCAGCGTTGAAGATCTTACAGGGGTCCCCTTGGAGGGTGAGCAGTTCTTC. It is translated as CSVEDLTGVPLEGEQFF.